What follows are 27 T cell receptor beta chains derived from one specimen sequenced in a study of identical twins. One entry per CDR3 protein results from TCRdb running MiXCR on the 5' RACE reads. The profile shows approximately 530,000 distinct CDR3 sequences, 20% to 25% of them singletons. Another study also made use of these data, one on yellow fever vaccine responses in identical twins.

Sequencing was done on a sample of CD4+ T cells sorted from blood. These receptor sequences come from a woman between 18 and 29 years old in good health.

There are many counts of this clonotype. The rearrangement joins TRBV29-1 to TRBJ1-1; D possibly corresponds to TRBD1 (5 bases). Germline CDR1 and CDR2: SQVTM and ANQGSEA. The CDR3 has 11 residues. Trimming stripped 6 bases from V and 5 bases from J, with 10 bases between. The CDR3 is CSVSGGTEAFF. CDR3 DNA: TGCAGCGTCAGTGGGGGGACTGAAGCTTTCTTT. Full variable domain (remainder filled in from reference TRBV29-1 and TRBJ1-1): SAVISQKPSRDICQRGTSLTIQCQVDSQVTMMFWYRQQPGQSLTLIATANQGSEATYESGFVIDKFPISRPNLTFSTLTVSNMSPEDSSIYLCSVSGGTEAFFGQGTRLTVV.

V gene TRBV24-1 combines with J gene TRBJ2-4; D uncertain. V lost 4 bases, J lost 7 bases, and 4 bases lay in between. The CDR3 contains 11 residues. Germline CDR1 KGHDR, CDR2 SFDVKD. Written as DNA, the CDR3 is TGTGCCACCAGTGAGGGCAACATTCAGTACTTC. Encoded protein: CATSEGNIQYF.

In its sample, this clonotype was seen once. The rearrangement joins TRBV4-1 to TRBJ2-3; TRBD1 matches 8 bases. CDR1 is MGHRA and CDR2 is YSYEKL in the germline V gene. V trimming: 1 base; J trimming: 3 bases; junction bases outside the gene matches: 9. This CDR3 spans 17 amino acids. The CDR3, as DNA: TGCGCCAGCAGCCAAGTAAGCAGGGGGCGGTTTACAGATACGCAGTATTTT. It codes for CASSQVSRGRFTDTQYF.

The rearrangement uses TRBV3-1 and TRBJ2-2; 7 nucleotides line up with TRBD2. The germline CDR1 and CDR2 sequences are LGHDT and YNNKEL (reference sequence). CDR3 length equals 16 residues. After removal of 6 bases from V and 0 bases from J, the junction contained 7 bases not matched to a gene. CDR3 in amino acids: CASSGGGIANTGELFF. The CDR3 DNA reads TGTGCCAGCAGTGGGGGAGGGATCGCGAACACCGGGGAGCTGTTTTTT.

The CDR3 sequence is CAIRSGQGGETQYF. The CDR3 nucleotides are TGTGCCATCAGGTCGGGACAGGGAGGGGAGACCCAGTACTTC. This chain joins TRBV10-3 and TRBJ2-5; 9 bases line up with TRBD1. The germline CDR1 and CDR2 sequences are ENHRY and SYGVKD. Losses at the gene ends were 6 bases for V and 5 bases for J; bases not matched to a gene: 7. The CDR3 loop spans 14 amino acids.

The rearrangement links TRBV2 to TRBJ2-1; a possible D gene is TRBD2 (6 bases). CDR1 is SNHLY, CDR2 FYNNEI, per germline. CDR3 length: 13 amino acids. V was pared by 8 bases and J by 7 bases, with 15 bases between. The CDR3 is CASCCGEVNEQFF. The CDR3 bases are TGTGCCAGCTGCTGCGGGGAGGTTAATGAGCAGTTCTTC.

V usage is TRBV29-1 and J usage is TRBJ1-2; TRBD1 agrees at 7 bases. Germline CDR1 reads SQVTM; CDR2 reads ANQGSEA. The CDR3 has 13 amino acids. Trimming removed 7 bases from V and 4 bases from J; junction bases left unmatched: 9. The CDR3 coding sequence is TGCAGCGCCGGGGACAGTTACGCCTATGGCTACACCTTC. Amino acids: CSAGDSYAYGYTF. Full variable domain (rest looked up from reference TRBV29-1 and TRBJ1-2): SAVISQKPSRDICQRGTSLTIQCQVDSQVTMMFWYRQQPGQSLTLIATANQGSEATYESGFVIDKFPISRPNLTFSTLTVSNMSPEDSSIYLCSAGDSYAYGYTFGSGTRLTVV.

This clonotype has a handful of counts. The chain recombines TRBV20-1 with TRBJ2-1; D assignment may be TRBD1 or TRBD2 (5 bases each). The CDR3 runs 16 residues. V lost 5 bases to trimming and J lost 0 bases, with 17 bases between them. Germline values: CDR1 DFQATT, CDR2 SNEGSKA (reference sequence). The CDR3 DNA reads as TGCAGTGCTGGCCGGGGCGAGGGCGCCTCCTACAATGAGCAGTTCTTC. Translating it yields CSAGRGEGASYNEQFF.

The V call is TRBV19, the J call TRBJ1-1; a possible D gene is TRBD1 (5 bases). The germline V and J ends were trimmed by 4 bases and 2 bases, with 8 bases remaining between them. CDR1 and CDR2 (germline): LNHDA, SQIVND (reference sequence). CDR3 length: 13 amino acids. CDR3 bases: TGTGCCAGTAGTAAGGGGATAAACACTGAAGCTTTCTTT. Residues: CASSKGINTEAFF.

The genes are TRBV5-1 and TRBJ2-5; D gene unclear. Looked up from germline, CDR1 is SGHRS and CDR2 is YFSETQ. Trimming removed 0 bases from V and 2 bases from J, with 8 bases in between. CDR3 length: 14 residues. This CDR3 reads CASSLGAYQETQYF. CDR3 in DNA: TGCGCCAGCAGCTTGGGGGCCTATCAAGAGACCCAGTACTTC.

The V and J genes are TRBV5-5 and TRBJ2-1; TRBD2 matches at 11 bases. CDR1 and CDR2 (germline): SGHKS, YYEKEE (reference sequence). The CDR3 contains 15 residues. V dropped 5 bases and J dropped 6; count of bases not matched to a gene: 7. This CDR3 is CASRRGTSGGNEQFF. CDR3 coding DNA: TGTGCCAGCAGGAGAGGGACTAGCGGAGGCAATGAGCAGTTCTTC.

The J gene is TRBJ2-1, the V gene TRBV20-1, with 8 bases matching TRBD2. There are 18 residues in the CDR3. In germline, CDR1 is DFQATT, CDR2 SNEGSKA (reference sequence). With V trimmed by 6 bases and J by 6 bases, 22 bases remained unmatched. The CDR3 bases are TGCAGTGCCGAGGCACCGGGTCGGAAGACTAGCGCGACCAATGAGCAGTTCTTC. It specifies CSAEAPGRKTSATNEQFF.

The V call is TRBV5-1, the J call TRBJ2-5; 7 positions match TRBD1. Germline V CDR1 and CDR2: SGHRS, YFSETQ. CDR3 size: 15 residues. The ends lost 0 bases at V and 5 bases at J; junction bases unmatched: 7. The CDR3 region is CASSLEVQGRETQYF. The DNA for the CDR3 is TGCGCCAGCAGCTTGGAAGTACAGGGGCGGGAGACCCAGTACTTC.

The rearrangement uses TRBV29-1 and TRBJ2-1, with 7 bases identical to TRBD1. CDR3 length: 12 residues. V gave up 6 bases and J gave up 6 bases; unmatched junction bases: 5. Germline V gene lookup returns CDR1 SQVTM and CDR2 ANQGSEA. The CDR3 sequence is CSVRQGGNEQFF. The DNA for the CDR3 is TGCAGCGTACGACAGGGTGGCAATGAGCAGTTCTTC.

Here the CDR3 reads CASSLAYAGDTEAFF. In nucleotides, the CDR3 is TGCGCCAGCAGCTTGGCCTACGCGGGAGACACTGAAGCTTTCTTT. The gene calls are TRBV5-1 and TRBJ1-1; D ambiguous. Per the germline V gene, CDR1 is SGHRS and CDR2 is YFSETQ. The CDR3 covers 15 residues. Trimming removed 0 bases at V and 3 bases at J, with 12 bases between.

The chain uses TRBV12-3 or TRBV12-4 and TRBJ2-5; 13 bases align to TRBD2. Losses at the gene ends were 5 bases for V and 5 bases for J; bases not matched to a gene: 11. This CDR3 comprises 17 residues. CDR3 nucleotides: TGTGCCAGCAGTGCCTTTACTAGCGGGAGGGCCGGGGAGACCCAGTACTTC. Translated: CASSAFTSGRAGETQYF.

CDR3 amino acids: CASSLAQDLRGNEQFF. CDR3 nucleotides: TGCGCCAGCAGCTTGGCCCAGGACCTAAGAGGGAATGAGCAGTTCTTC. This chain links TRBV5-1 with TRBJ2-1; D possibly corresponds to TRBD2 (5 bases). The germline V and J ends were trimmed by 0 bases and 7 bases, with 17 bases remaining between them. From germline, CDR1 is SGHRS and CDR2 YFSETQ. The CDR3 is 16 residues long.

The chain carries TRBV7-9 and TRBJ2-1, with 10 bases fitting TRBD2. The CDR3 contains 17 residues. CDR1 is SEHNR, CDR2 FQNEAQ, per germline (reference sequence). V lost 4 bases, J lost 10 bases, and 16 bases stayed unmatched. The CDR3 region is CASSSPGTSETKREQFF. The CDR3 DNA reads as TGTGCCAGCAGCTCACCAGGGACTAGCGAGACCAAGAGGGAGCAGTTCTTC.

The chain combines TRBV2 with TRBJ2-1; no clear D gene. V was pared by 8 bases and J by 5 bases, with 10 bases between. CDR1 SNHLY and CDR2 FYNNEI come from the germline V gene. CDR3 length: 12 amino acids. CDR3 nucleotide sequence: TGTGCCAGCGGCAGATCCCACAATGAGCAGTTCTTC. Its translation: CASGRSHNEQFF.

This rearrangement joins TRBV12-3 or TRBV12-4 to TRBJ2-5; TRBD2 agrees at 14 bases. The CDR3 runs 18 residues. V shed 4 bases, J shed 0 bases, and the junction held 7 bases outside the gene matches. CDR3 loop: CASSSRLAGGPNQETQYF. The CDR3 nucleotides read TGTGCCAGCAGTTCCCGACTAGCGGGAGGGCCGAACCAAGAGACCCAGTACTTC.

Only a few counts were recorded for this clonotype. CDR3 in DNA: TGTGCCAGCAAGCGGGCCCCCTACAATGAGCAGTTCTTC. Protein product: CASKRAPYNEQFF. The gene calls are TRBV2 and TRBJ2-1; TRBD2 is a possible D gene (6 bases). Germline loops: CDR1 SNHLY, CDR2 FYNNEI. V lost 7 bases and J lost 2, with 9 bases in between. This CDR3 region has 13 residues.

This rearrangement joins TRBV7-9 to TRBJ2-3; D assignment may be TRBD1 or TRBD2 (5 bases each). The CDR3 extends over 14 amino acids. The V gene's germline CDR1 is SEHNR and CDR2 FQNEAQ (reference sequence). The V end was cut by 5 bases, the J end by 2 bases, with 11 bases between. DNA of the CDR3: TGTGCCAGCAGCCGGGGCCTCCCCACAGATACGCAGTATTTT. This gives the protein CASSRGLPTDTQYF. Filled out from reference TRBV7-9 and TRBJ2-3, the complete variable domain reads DTGVSQNPRHKITKRGQNVTFRCDPISEHNRLYWYRQTLGQGPEFLTYFQNEAQLEKSRLLSDRFSAERPKGSFSTLEIQRTEQGDSAMYLCASSRGLPTDTQYFGPGTRLTVL.

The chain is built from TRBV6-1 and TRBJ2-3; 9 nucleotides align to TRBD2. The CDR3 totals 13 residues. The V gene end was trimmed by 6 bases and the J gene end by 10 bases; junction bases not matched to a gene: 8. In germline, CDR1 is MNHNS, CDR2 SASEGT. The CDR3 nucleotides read TGTGCCAGCAGGGGGGGACTAGCCGGGGCGCAGTATTTT. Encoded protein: CASRGGLAGAQYF.

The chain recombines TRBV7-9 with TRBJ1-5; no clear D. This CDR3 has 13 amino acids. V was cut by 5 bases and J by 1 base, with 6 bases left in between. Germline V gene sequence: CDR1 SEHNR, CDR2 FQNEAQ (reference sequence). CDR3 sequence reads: CASSGPSNQPQHF. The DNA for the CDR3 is TGTGCCAGCAGCGGACCGAGCAATCAGCCCCAGCATTTT.

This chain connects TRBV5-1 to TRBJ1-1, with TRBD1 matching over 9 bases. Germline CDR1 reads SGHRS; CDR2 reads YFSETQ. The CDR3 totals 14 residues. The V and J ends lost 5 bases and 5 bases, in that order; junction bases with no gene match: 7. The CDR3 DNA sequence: TGCGCCAGCAGACCGGGACAGGGCGGGACTGAAGCTTTCTTT. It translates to CASRPGQGGTEAFF.

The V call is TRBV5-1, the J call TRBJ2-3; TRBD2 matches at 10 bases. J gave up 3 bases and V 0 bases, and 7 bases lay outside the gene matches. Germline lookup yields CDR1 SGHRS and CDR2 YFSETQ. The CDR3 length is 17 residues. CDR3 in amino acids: CASSLGASGRDTDTQYF. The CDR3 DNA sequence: TGCGCCAGCAGCTTGGGGGCTAGCGGGAGAGATACAGATACGCAGTATTTT.

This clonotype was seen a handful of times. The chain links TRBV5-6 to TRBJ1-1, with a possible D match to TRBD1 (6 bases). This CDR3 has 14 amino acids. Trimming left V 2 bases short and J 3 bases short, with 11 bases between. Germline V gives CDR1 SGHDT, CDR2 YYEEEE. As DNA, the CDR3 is TGTGCCAGCAGCTTACGGGGGGCCGACACTGAAGCTTTCTTT. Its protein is CASSLRGADTEAFF.